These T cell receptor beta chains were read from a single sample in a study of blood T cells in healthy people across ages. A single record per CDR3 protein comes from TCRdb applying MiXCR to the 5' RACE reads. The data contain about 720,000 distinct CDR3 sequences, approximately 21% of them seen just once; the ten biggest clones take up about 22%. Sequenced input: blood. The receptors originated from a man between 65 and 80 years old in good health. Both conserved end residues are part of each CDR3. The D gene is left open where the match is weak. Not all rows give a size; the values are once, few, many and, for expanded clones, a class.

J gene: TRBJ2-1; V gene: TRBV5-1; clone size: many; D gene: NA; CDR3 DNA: TGTGCCAGCAGCTTAGACCCTTACAATGAGCAGTTCTTC; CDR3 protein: CASSLDPYNEQFF
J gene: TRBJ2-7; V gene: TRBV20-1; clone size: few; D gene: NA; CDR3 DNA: TGCAGTGCTAGAGAATCTCACTACGAGCAGTACTTC; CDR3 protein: CSARESHYEQYF
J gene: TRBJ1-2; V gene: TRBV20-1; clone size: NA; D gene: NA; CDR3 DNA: TGCAGTGCTCCCCCGGGGGCTATTGGCTACACCTTC; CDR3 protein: CSAPPGAIGYTF
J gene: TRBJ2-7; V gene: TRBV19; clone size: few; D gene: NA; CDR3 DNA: TGTGCCAGTAGAAAGGGGACCGTGCCCTACGAGCAGTACTTC; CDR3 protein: CASRKGTVPYEQYF
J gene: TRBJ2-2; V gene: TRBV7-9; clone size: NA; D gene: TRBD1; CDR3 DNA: TGTGCCAGCAGCCGGACAGGGGCAACTACCGGGGAGCTGTTTTTT; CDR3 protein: CASSRTGATTGELFF
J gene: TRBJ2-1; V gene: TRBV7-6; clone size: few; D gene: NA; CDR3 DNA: TGTGCCAGCAGCTTCTTCGTCAAAGGTGACAATGAGCAGTTCTTC; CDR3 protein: CASSFFVKGDNEQFF
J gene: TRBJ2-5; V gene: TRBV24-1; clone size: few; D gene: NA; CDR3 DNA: TGTGCCACCAGTGATTCGTGGACTCCCCCGGGAGAGACCCAGTACTTC; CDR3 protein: CATSDSWTPPGETQYF
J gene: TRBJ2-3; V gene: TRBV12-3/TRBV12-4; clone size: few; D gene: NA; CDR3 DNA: TGTGCCAGCAGTTTAGCTAGGACGAGGGCTAGCACAGATACGCAGTATTTT; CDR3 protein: CASSLARTRASTDTQYF
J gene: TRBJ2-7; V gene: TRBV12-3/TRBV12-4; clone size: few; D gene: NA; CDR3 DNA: TGTGCCAGCAGATCGACTAGTGTAGAGCAGTACTTC; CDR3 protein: CASRSTSVEQYF
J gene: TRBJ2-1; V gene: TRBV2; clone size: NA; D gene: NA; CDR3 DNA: TGTGCCAGCAGTACCGGACAAGTGCACAATGAGCAGTTCTTC; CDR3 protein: CASSTGQVHNEQFF
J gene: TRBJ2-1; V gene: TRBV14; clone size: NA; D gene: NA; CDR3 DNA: TGTGCCAGCAGCCGGGCGGTTGGTCGCTTGGGTTACAATGAGCAGTTCTTC; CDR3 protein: CASSRAVGRLGYNEQFF